A single count supports the clone carrying this TCR beta chain. The V and J ends lost 4 bases and 2 bases respectively, with 11 bases between them. The CDR3 loop spans 14 amino acids. Germline values: CDR1 MGHRA, CDR2 YSYEKL. These data come from a study of PD-1 blockade in classical Hodgkin lymphoma. Method: immunoSEQ multiplex PCR; TCRdb's copy keeps in-frame clones and lacks some. The table has about 7,100 clones, around 79% seen once. Specified time point: newly diagnosed, previously untreated cHL patient sample. This rearrangement joins TRBV4-1 to TRBJ2-5, with D hard to call. This receptor was obtained from a human donor with classical Hodgkin lymphoma. Sequencing was performed on peripheral blood mononuclear cells (PBMCs). The CDR3 loop reads CASSRSTDQETQYF. DNA for the CDR3: TGCGCCAGCAGCCGGTCAACAGATCAAGAGACCCAGTACTTC.